Below, 31 T cell receptor beta chains from the same sample are listed, as sequenced in a study of regulatory T cells in long-lasting Graves disease (TCRdb year 2021). The receptor library was made with multiplex PCR. TCRdb records Illumina HiSeq 4000 as the sequencer. To build TCR beta libraries, CDR3 regions were amplified by Arm-PCR using iRepertoire HTBI primers. TCRdb trimmed the raw reads at Q25, called clones with MiXCR and kept productive beta chains. Each entry merges the rows of one CDR3 protein and shows their most common DNA and genes. The sample yields about 660,000 distinct CDR3 sequences; 25% to 35% were counted once. Roughly 46% of the sample rests with the top ten. The time point label, read with the paper, signifies: persistent/refractory GD, antithyroid drugs over 5 years with positive TRAb. RNA was extracted from PBMCs in TRIzol for both TCR sequencing and RNA sequencing. Sequenced material: peripheral blood mononuclear cells (PBMCs), taken when the disease was refractory, from a patient treated with antithyroid drugs. All receptors come from a female donor with Graves disease.

This chain connects TRBV6-2 or TRBV6-3 to TRBJ1-1; D remains ambiguous. This CDR3 has 14 residues. V was cut by 2 bases and J by 7 bases, with 14 bases left in between. CDR1 and CDR2 (germline): MNHEY, SVGEGT. The CDR3 bases are TGTGCCAGCAGTTACCTCGGAGGAGAGGTTGAAGCTTTCTTT. Translating gives CASSYLGGEVEAFF.

The table lists this clonotype with a few counts. J is TRBJ2-1 and V is TRBV3-1; 12 nucleotides match TRBD2. CDR1 LGHDT and CDR2 YNNKEL come from the germline V gene (reference sequence). The CDR3 extends over 18 amino acids. The V and J ends lost 0 bases and 6 bases, in that order; junction bases with no gene match: 9. The CDR3 region has the DNA TGTGCCAGCAGCCAAGATTGCGGGGTACTAGCGGGAGGCAATGAGCAGTTCTTC. The encoded protein is CASSQDCGVLAGGNEQFF.

As to this clonotype: Its ends do not fully match the called genes, so a read error is possible. This sequence joins TRBV7-9 and TRBJ2-2, with 7 bases matching TRBD2. In germline, CDR1 is SEHNR, CDR2 FQNEAQ (reference sequence). This CDR3 has 19 amino acids. The DNA of the CDR3 is TGTGCCAGCAGCATAGCCCCCCTAGCGGAAGAATACCCGAACCGGGAGCTGTTTTTT. Protein product: CASSIAPLAEEYPNRELFF.

The sample holds many counts of this clonotype. The chain links TRBV7-3 to TRBJ2-1; D is tentatively TRBD1 or TRBD2 (5 bases each). The CDR3 has 15 residues. V was trimmed by 3 bases and J by 4 bases, leaving 13 bases between them. CDR1 is SGHTA and CDR2 is FQGTGA in the germline V gene. Written as DNA, the CDR3 is TGTGCCAGCAGCTTGGAACGAGGGGTTTACAATGAGCAGTTCTTC. Protein sequence: CASSLERGVYNEQFF.

The gene calls are TRBV20-1 and TRBJ2-4; 9 bases match TRBD1. Looked up from germline, CDR1 is DFQATT and CDR2 is SNEGSKA (reference sequence). V shed 3 bases and J 7 bases; nucleotides not matched to a gene: 10. There are 15 residues in the CDR3. In DNA form, the CDR3 reads TGCAGTGCTAGTTCGGAACAGGGGGCTCTGAACATTCAGTACTTC. This codes for CSASSEQGALNIQYF.

CDR3 in DNA: TGTGCCACCAGCAGAGAAGCGATCCAAGAGACCCAGTACTTC. Its translation is CATSREAIQETQYF. This sequence joins TRBV15 and TRBJ2-5; no clear D gene. Trimming cost V 0 bases and J 1 base, with 6 bases left between them. This CDR3 region has 14 residues. Germline V gene lookup returns CDR1 LNHNV and CDR2 YYDKDF (reference sequence).

A few counts support this clonotype. V and J are TRBV6-5 and TRBJ1-2, with D tentatively TRBD1 (6 bases). The CDR3 has 17 residues. The germline gives CDR1 MNHEY, CDR2 SVGAGI. V was trimmed by 0 bases and J by 4 bases, leaving 18 bases between them. This CDR3 reads CASSYSSGHSVTYGYTF. The DNA for the CDR3 is TGTGCCAGCAGTTACTCTTCGGGACACTCGGTGACCTATGGCTACACCTTC.

This chain's CDR3 is CASSLRLTRSSYNEQFF. As DNA, the CDR3 is TGTGCCAGTAGTCTCCGACTTACCAGGAGCTCCTACAATGAGCAGTTCTTC. The chain has TRBV19 and TRBJ2-1; no firm D call. V was pared by 5 bases and J by 0 bases, with 17 bases between. The CDR3 runs to 17 residues. CDR1 LNHDA and CDR2 SQIVND come from the germline V gene (reference sequence).

This clonotype was seen a handful of times. The genes are TRBV6-2 or TRBV6-3 and TRBJ2-7, with 7 nucleotides matching TRBD1. The CDR3 runs to 11 residues. With V trimmed by 2 bases and J by 10 bases, 2 bases remained unmatched. Germline V gene lookup returns CDR1 MNHEY and CDR2 SVGEGT. The CDR3 nucleotides are TGTGCCAGCAGTTACAGGGACAGACAGTACTTC. Encoded protein: CASSYRDRQYF.

The V call is TRBV9, the J call TRBJ1-1; tentatively, D is TRBD1 (6 bases). This CDR3 has 14 residues. V was trimmed by 0 bases and J by 1 base, leaving 7 bases between them. Germline assignment: CDR1 SGDLS and CDR2 YYNGEE. The CDR3 nucleotides are TGTGCCAGCAGCGTAGGGGACACGAACACTGAAGCTTTCTTT. This gives the protein CASSVGDTNTEAFF.

The rearrangement links TRBV19 to TRBJ1-2; D gene uncertain. This CDR3 is built from 10 residues. The germline V gene has CDR1 LNHDA and CDR2 SQIVND (reference sequence). V shed 8 bases and J shed 7 bases, with 8 bases lying between them. The DNA of the CDR3 is TGTGCCAGTCTTGGGCGTGGCTACACCTTC. It is translated as CASLGRGYTF.

There are a few counts of this clonotype. The V call is TRBV9, the J call TRBJ1-2; perhaps TRBD1 as D (6 bases). The CDR3 runs to 16 residues. The V end lost 0 bases, the J end lost 6 bases, and 18 bases lay between the germline ends. Germline V lookup: CDR1 SGDLS, CDR2 YYNGEE. CDR3 coding DNA: TGTGCCAGCAGCGTAGCCGGAGGGGGGATCCGGAATGGCTACACCTTC. It codes for CASSVAGGGIRNGYTF. The full variable domain, in which reference TRBV9 and TRBJ1-2 provide the parts outside the CDR3, is DSGVTQTPKHLITATGQRVTLRCSPRSGDLSVYWYQQSLDQGLQFLIQYYNGEERAKGNILERFSAQQFPDLHSELNLSSLELGDSALYFCASSVAGGGIRNGYTFGSGTRLTVV.

This clonotype was counted between two and nine times. The CDR3 sequence is CASSPTPYNSPLHF. CDR3 in DNA: TGTGCCAGCAGTCCGACACCATATAATTCACCCCTCCACTTT. J is TRBJ1-6 and V is TRBV28; no clear D gene. V lost 5 bases to trimming and J lost 4 bases, with 9 bases between them. The CDR3 is 14 residues long. Germline V gene lookup returns CDR1 MDHEN and CDR2 SYDVKM. The entire variable domain, with the rest obtained from reference TRBV28 and TRBJ1-6, is as follows: DVKVTQSSRYLVKRTGEKVFLECVQDMDHENMFWYRQDPGLGLRLIYFSYDVKMKEKGDIPEGYSVSREKKERFSLILESASTNQTSMYLCASSPTPYNSPLHFGNGTRLTVT.

A note on this clonotype: This may arise from a read error, as a much more abundant clone is one base away. The chain is built from TRBV25-1 and TRBJ2-7; maybe TRBD2 (6 bases). Germline V gene sequence: CDR1 MGHDK, CDR2 SYGVNS. V was trimmed by 2 bases and J by 6 bases, leaving 17 bases between them. CDR3 length equals 15 residues. This CDR3 reads CASSERLGSNIEQYF. The CDR3 DNA is TGTGCCAGCAGTGAAAGGCTCGGGAGCAACATCGAGCAGTACTTC.

This clonotype was recorded a few times. This chain links TRBV6-1 with TRBJ1-1, with D possibly TRBD1 on 5 matching bases. The V gene lost 8 bases and the J gene lost 3 bases, with 10 bases spanning the gap. The CDR3 spans 12 residues. Germline V gene sequence: CDR1 MNHNS, CDR2 SASEGT. The chain's CDR3 is CASGQGYTEAFF. The DNA of the CDR3 is TGTGCCAGCGGCCAGGGTTACACTGAAGCTTTCTTT.

This clonotype was recorded many times. V usage is TRBV2 and J usage is TRBJ2-7, with D maybe TRBD2 (5 bases). Deletions cut 6 bases from V and 4 bases from J, with 7 bases between. The CDR3 covers 11 residues. CDR1 and CDR2 (germline): SNHLY, FYNNEI. CDR3 in DNA: TGTGCCAGCAGCGGGGAATACGAGCAGTACTTC. Protein: CASSGEYEQYF.

V gene TRBV12-5 combines with J gene TRBJ1-1; 10 bases agree with TRBD1. Trimming took 0 bases from V and 4 from J; bases not matched to a gene: 5. The germline V gene encodes CDR1 LGHNT and CDR2 FRNRAP. The CDR3 covers 16 residues. CDR3 bases: TGTGCTAGTGGTTTGGTACTCGACAGGGGGCTCACTGAAGCTTTCTTT. Translated: CASGLVLDRGLTEAFF.

The V and J genes are TRBV10-2 and TRBJ1-3, with D hard to call. Trimming cost V 5 bases and J 0 bases, with 14 bases left between them. The CDR3 extends over 16 amino acids. Germline CDR1 is WSHSY and CDR2 is SAAADI. The CDR3 region is CASSSTDWNSGNTIYF. The DNA for the CDR3 is TGCGCCAGCAGTTCCACCGACTGGAACTCTGGAAACACCATATATTTT.

This chain uses TRBV30 with TRBJ2-7; tentatively, D is TRBD2 (5 bases). With 5 bases removed from V and 2 bases from J, the gap between germline ends came to 13 bases. This CDR3 comprises 13 residues. CDR1 is GTSNPN and CDR2 is SVGIG in the germline V gene (reference sequence). In DNA, the CDR3 is TGTGCCTGGGCGTCCGGGGTCACCTACGAGCAGTACTTC. This translates into CAWASGVTYEQYF.

In its sample, this clonotype was seen a few times. The rearrangement joins TRBV19 to TRBJ2-2; 10 bases line up with TRBD2. This CDR3 comprises 18 residues. Trimming removed 2 bases from V and 0 bases from J; junction bases left unmatched: 6. Germline V gives CDR1 LNHDA, CDR2 SQIVND (reference sequence). The CDR3: CASSILASGRANTGELFF. The CDR3 DNA sequence: TGTGCCAGTAGTATACTCGCCAGCGGGAGGGCGAACACCGGGGAGCTGTTTTTT.

This clonotype was seen a few times. The chain couples TRBV11-2 to TRBJ2-7; 16 bases are a match to TRBD2. This CDR3 is 17 amino acids long. Trimming removed 6 bases from V and 7 bases from J; junction bases left unmatched: 12. Germline loops: CDR1 SGHAT, CDR2 FQNNGV. The CDR3 DNA reads TGTGCCAGCAGATGTGGAGGGACTAGCGGGAGGGCGTTAGAGCAGTACTTC. Protein: CASRCGGTSGRALEQYF.

This clonotype was recorded many times. This sequence joins TRBV28 and TRBJ1-5; no firm D call. CDR1 and CDR2 (germline): MDHEN, SYDVKM. This CDR3 has 15 amino acids. V was clipped by 6 bases and J by 2 bases, with 14 bases between them. CDR3 loop: CASSFPGVGNQPQHF. The CDR3 DNA follows: TGTGCCAGCAGCTTCCCTGGGGTGGGCAATCAGCCCCAGCATTTT. The full variable domain, in which reference TRBV28 and TRBJ1-5 provide the parts outside the CDR3, is DVKVTQSSRYLVKRTGEKVFLECVQDMDHENMFWYRQDPGLGLRLIYFSYDVKMKEKGDIPEGYSVSREKKERFSLILESASTNQTSMYLCASSFPGVGNQPQHFGDGTRLSIL.

There are a few counts of this clonotype. The chain combines TRBV28 with TRBJ1-1, with TRBD1 identical over 10 bases. The CDR3 has 15 residues. V shed 6 bases and J 4 bases; nucleotides not matched to a gene: 8. Per the germline V gene, CDR1 is MDHEN and CDR2 is SYDVKM. CDR3 in amino acids: CASRDPGQGPTEAFF. DNA for the CDR3: TGTGCCAGCAGGGACCCGGGACAGGGGCCCACTGAAGCTTTCTTT.

There are many counts of this clonotype. The rearrangement uses TRBV9 and TRBJ2-5; 8 nucleotides line up with TRBD2. The germline V gene encodes CDR1 SGDLS and CDR2 YYNGEE. The CDR3 runs 15 residues. J gave up 4 bases and V 2 bases, and 7 bases lay outside the gene matches. In DNA form, the CDR3 reads TGTGCCAGCAGCGTTACCGGGACTAGTAGAGAGACCCAGTACTTC. The encoded protein is CASSVTGTSRETQYF.

There are a few counts of this clonotype. This chain uses TRBV27 with TRBJ2-2; TRBD2 agrees at 8 bases. This CDR3 spans 17 amino acids. With V trimmed by 1 base and J by 6 bases, 10 bases remained unmatched. Germline lookup yields CDR1 MNHEY and CDR2 SMNVEV (reference sequence). CDR3 nucleotides: TGTGCCAGCAGTTTATTGGTCCGAACGGGAGGGCCCGGGGAGCTGTTTTTT. This codes for CASSLLVRTGGPGELFF.

The chain employs TRBV28 and TRBJ1-1; D is unresolved. CDR1 MDHEN and CDR2 SYDVKM come from the germline V gene. Trimming took 3 bases from V and 0 from J, leaving 11 bases between them. The CDR3 is made up of 15 amino acids. CDR3 region: CASSLPEIMNTEAFF. In DNA, the CDR3 is TGTGCCAGCAGTTTGCCTGAGATCATGAACACTGAAGCTTTCTTT.

The rearrangement uses TRBV28 and TRBJ2-7; the match to TRBD2 covers 7 bases. Looked up from germline, CDR1 is MDHEN and CDR2 is SYDVKM. J was trimmed by 5 bases and V by 8 bases; bases with no gene match: 12. The CDR3 extends over 14 amino acids. The CDR3, as DNA: TGTGCCAGCTCCCCCGGCGGGAGTGCCCACGAGCAGTACTTC. It encodes CASSPGGSAHEQYF.

This clonotype was picked up a small number of times. V gene TRBV20-1 combines with J gene TRBJ1-5; D perhaps matches TRBD1 (6 bases). The length of the CDR3 is 15 residues. Germline CDR1 reads DFQATT; CDR2 reads SNEGSKA (reference sequence). V lost 6 bases to trimming and J lost 3 bases, with 18 bases between them. CDR3 sequence: CSAQDLGADNQPQHF. The DNA of the CDR3 is TGCAGTGCCCAAGATTTGGGGGCCGACAATCAGCCCCAGCATTTT.

This clonotype was seen only a few times. CDR3 region: CASSMVGLNTEAFF. The CDR3 DNA reads TGTGCCAGTAGTATGGTGGGCCTGAACACTGAAGCTTTCTTT. This chain joins TRBV19 and TRBJ1-1, with D unresolved. CDR1 and CDR2 (germline): LNHDA, SQIVND (reference sequence). The CDR3 has 14 amino acids. V was pared by 3 bases and J by 0 bases, with 8 bases between.

The chain links TRBV3-1 to TRBJ1-3; TRBD1 agrees at 7 bases. The V and J ends lost 8 bases and 8 bases, in that order; junction bases with no gene match: 9. The CDR3 is made up of 13 amino acids. CDR1 is LGHDT, CDR2 YNNKEL, per germline (reference sequence). DNA of the CDR3: TGTGCCAGCCGACGCGGGACAGACTACACCATATATTTT. This encodes CASRRGTDYTIYF. Supplemented by reference TRBV3-1 and TRBJ1-3, the full variable domain reads DTAVSQTPKYLVTQMGNDKSIKCEQNLGHDTMYWYKQDSKKFLKIMFSYNNKELIINETVPNRFSPKSPDKAHLNLHINSLELGDSAVYFCASRRGTDYTIYFGEGSWLTVV.

The chain recombines TRBV7-9 with TRBJ1-1; D is ambiguous. The CDR3 spans 12 residues. Trimming took 1 base from V and 8 from J, leaving 8 bases between them. Germline V gene lookup returns CDR1 SEHNR and CDR2 FQNEAQ (reference sequence). CDR3 residues: CASSLEVAEAFF. DNA for the CDR3: TGTGCCAGCAGCTTAGAGGTTGCAGAAGCTTTCTTT.